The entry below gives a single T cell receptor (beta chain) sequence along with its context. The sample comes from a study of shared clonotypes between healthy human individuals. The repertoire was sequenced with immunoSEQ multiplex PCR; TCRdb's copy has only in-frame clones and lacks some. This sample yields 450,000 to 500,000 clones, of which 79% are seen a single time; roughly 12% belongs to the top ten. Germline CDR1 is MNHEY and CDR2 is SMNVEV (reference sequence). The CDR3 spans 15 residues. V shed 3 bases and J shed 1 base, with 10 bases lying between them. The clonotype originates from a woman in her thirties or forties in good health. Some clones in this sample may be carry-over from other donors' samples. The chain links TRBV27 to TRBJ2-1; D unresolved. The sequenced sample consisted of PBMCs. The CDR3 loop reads CASSFSGWSYNEQFF. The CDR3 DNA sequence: TGTGCCAGCAGTTTTTCCGGCTGGTCCTACAATGAGCAGTTCTTC.